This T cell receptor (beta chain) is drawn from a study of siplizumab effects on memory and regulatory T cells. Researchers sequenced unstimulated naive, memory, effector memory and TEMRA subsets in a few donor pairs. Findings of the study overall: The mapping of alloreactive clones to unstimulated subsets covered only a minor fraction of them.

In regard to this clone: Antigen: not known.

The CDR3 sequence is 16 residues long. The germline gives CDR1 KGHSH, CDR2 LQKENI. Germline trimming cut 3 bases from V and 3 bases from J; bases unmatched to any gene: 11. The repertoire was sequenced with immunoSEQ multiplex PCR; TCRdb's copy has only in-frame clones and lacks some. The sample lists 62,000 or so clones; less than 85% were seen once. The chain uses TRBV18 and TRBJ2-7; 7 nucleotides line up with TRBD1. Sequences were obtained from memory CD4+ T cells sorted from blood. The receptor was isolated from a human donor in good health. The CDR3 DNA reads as TGTGCCAGCTCACCGACAACGACAGGGATTTACTACGAGCAGTACTTC. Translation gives CASSPTTTGIYYEQYF.